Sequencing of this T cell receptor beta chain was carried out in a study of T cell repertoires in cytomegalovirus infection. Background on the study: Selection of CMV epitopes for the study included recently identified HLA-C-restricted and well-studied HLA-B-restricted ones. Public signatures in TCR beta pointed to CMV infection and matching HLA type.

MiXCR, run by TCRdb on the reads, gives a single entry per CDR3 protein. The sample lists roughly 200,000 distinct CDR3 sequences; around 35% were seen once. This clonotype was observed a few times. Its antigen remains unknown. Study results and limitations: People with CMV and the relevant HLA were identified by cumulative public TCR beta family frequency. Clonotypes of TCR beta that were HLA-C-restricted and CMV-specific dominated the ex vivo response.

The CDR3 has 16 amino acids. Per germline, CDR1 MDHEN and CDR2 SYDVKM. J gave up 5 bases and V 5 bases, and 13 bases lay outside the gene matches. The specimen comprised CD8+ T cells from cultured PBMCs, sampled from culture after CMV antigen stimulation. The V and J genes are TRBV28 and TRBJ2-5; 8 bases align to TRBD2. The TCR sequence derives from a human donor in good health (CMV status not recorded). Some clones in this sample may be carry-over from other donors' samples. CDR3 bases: TGTGCCAGCAGTCCACCCAGAGTGAAGCGGGGGGAGACCCAGTACTTC. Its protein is CASSPPRVKRGETQYF.